Presented here are 19 T cell receptor beta chains from one specimen sequenced in a study of blood T cell repertoires in COVID-19. Sequenced by immunoSEQ multiplex PCR; TCRdb stores in-frame clones only, minus some. The profile covers roughly 360,000 clones, with roughly four fifths appearing a single time and 5.1% taken by the ten largest. Sequenced input: PBMCs or T cells enriched from blood (not recorded which). These receptors were obtained from a woman aged 45-65 years who had recovered from COVID-19.

CDR3: CASSPDSHSGANVLTF. The CDR3 region has the DNA TGTGCCAGCAGTCCCGACTCACACTCTGGGGCCAACGTCCTGACTTTC. The chain recombines TRBV6-6 with TRBJ2-6; D is uncertain. The CDR3 sequence is 16 residues long. The ends were cut back, 5 bases at V and 0 bases at J, with 11 bases in the middle. Germline lookup yields CDR1 MNHNY and CDR2 SVGAGI (reference sequence).

The chain carries TRBV3-1 (or the pseudogene TRBV3-2) and TRBJ1-2; D might be TRBD1 (5 bases). There are 13 residues in the CDR3. Germline loops: CDR1 LGHDT, CDR2 YNNKEL (reference sequence). V was shortened by 2 bases and J by 6 bases, with 10 bases between the two germline ends. The CDR3 region is CASSQQGNHGYTF. The CDR3 DNA sequence: TGTGCCAGCAGCCAACAGGGAAACCATGGCTACACCTTC.

The chain has TRBV6-2 or TRBV6-3 and TRBJ2-1; D ambiguous. The CDR3 runs 11 residues. V lost 4 bases, J lost 7 bases, and 5 bases lay in between. Germline CDR1 MNHEY, CDR2 SVGEGT. The DNA for the CDR3 is TGTGCCAGCAGTTCCTTTAATGAGCAGTTCTTC. It specifies CASSSFNEQFF.

The chain has TRBV10-3 and TRBJ2-7; D may be TRBD2 (5 bases). Trimming removed 3 bases at V and 7 bases at J, with 13 bases between. The CDR3 covers 13 residues. Germline V lookup: CDR1 ENHRY, CDR2 SYGVKD. CDR3 region: CAISEVGSGEQYF. The DNA of the CDR3 is TGTGCCATCAGTGAAGTGGGATCGGGGGAGCAGTACTTC.

This clone was detected only a few times. The chain employs TRBV5-4 and TRBJ2-1; no definite D call. V was cut by 3 bases and J by 1 base, with 11 bases left in between. The CDR3 has 15 amino acids. The germline V gene has CDR1 SGHNT and CDR2 YYREEE (reference sequence). The CDR3 DNA follows: TGTGCCAGCAGCTCCTCCGGTAATTCCTACAATGAGCAGTTCTTC. Amino acids: CASSSSGNSYNEQFF.

The genes are TRBV19 and TRBJ1-6, with TRBD1 identical over 8 bases. V dropped 1 base and J dropped 7; count of bases not matched to a gene: 9. The germline V gene encodes CDR1 LNHDA and CDR2 SQIVND (reference sequence). CDR3 length: 17 amino acids. CDR3 coding DNA: TGTGCCAGTAGTATAGCGGGGACAGGAGCGTGGAATTCACCCCTCCACTTT. Encoded protein: CASSIAGTGAWNSPLHF.

In this sample, this clone turned up once. V and J are TRBV7-9 and TRBJ1-1, with 7 bases lining up with TRBD1. This CDR3 region has 13 residues. Germline V gives CDR1 SEHNR, CDR2 FQNEAQ (reference sequence). V shed 7 bases and J 1 base; nucleotides not matched to a gene: 3. In DNA form, the CDR3 reads TGTGCCAGCACCAGGACAGGGAACACTGAAGCTTTCTTT. Translating it yields CASTRTGNTEAFF.

This rearrangement joins TRBV7-2 to TRBJ1-2; 7 nucleotides match TRBD1. Germline CDR1 reads SGHTA; CDR2 reads FQGNSA. The CDR3 length is 14 residues. With V trimmed by 5 bases and J by 0 bases, 3 bases remained unmatched. The CDR3 DNA reads TGTGCCAGCAGCACACAGGGGTCTAACTATGGCTACACCTTC. Translation: CASSTQGSNYGYTF.

The V call is TRBV7-3, the J call TRBJ2-2; 8 bases agree with TRBD1. Trimming took 8 bases from V and 4 from J; bases not matched to a gene: 3. The CDR3 spans 13 residues. The germline V gene has CDR1 SGHTA and CDR2 FQGTGA. The DNA for the CDR3 is TGTGCCAGCGGGACAGGTCCCACCGGGGAGCTGTTTTTT. Amino acids: CASGTGPTGELFF.

V usage is TRBV9 and J usage is TRBJ1-2, with a weak D call TRBD1 (5 bases). CDR3 length: 16 amino acids. Deletions cut 3 bases from V and 4 bases from J, with 19 bases between. The V gene's germline CDR1 is SGDLS and CDR2 YYNGEE. Here the CDR3 DNA reads TGTGCCAGCAGCGCGGGCGGGGCAGCCCGGGGCTATGGCTACACCTTC. This sequence encodes CASSAGGAARGYGYTF.

The table lists this clone with a count of one. The gene calls are TRBV18 and TRBJ2-2; no clear D. Trimming pared 0 bases from V and 8 bases from J, leaving 16 bases between. Per the germline V gene, CDR1 is KGHSH and CDR2 is LQKENI. The CDR3 covers 16 residues. The CDR3 coding sequence is TGTGCCAGCTCACCACCACTCCTAAACCAGGCGGGGGAGCTGTTTTTT. Amino acid sequence: CASSPPLLNQAGELFF.

A single count supports this clone. The V gene is TRBV7-3, the J gene TRBJ2-3, with D uncertain. Trimming removed 3 bases at V and 2 bases at J, with 9 bases between. The CDR3 is made up of 14 amino acids. Germline values: CDR1 SGHTA, CDR2 FQGTGA. In DNA, the CDR3 is TGTGCCAGCAGCTTTGGGCTCCACACAGATACGCAGTATTTT. Its protein is CASSFGLHTDTQYF.

The gene calls are TRBV6-5 and TRBJ1-1; 9 positions match TRBD1. The CDR3 contains 15 residues. V shed 5 bases and J 1 base; nucleotides not matched to a gene: 5. Germline V gives CDR1 MNHEY, CDR2 SVGAGI. This CDR3 is CASSQWTGANTEAFF. DNA of the CDR3: TGTGCCAGCAGTCAATGGACAGGGGCGAACACTGAAGCTTTCTTT.

This clone was seen a few times. The V call is TRBV30, the J call TRBJ1-1, with 7 bases that match TRBD1. The CDR3 length is 11 residues. Germline V gene data show CDR1 as GTSNPN and CDR2 as SVGIG (reference sequence). V shed 5 bases, J shed 7 bases, and the junction held 4 bases outside the gene matches. The CDR3 nucleotides are TGTGCCTGGGACAGGGCCGATGAAGCTTTCTTT. This sequence encodes CAWDRADEAFF. Full variable domain (rest looked up from reference TRBV30 and TRBJ1-1): SQTIHQWPATLVQPVGSPLSLECTVEGTSNPNLYWYRQAAGRGLQLLFYSVGIGQISSEVPQNLSASRPQDRQFILSSKKLLLSDSGFYLCAWDRADEAFFGQGTRLTVV.

This chain joins TRBV19 and TRBJ1-5; no definite D call. Trimming cost V 6 bases and J 4 bases, with 13 bases left between them. This CDR3 has 14 amino acids. Germline-derived CDR1 and CDR2 are LNHDA and SQIVND (reference sequence). The CDR3 DNA reads as TGTGCCAGTAGCGGAGAAGGAGGAAATCAGCCCCAGCATTTT. Translating gives CASSGEGGNQPQHF.

The J gene is TRBJ1-1, the V gene TRBV11-3, with D possibly matching TRBD1 (5 bases). CDR1 SGHNT and CDR2 YENEEA come from the germline V gene. Trimming left V 3 bases short and J 4 bases short, with 9 bases between. The CDR3 is 13 amino acids. DNA of the CDR3: TGTGCCAGCAGCTTGGGGCCAGCCACTGAAGCTTTCTTT. This translates into CASSLGPATEAFF.

This clone was recorded once. J is TRBJ1-3 and V is TRBV7-2, with D maybe TRBD1 (6 bases). Trimming removed 2 bases at V and 3 bases at J, with 11 bases between. This CDR3 is 15 amino acids long. Per the germline V gene, CDR1 is SGHTA and CDR2 is FQGNSA. This CDR3 is CASSLSGGVGNTIYF. The CDR3 DNA reads TGTGCCAGCAGCTTATCGGGGGGCGTTGGAAACACCATATATTTT.

The chain joins TRBV27 to TRBJ2-5, with a possible D match to TRBD1 (6 bases). The germline gives CDR1 MNHEY, CDR2 SMNVEV (reference sequence). This CDR3 contains 15 residues. Trimming removed 0 bases at V and 4 bases at J, with 12 bases between. The CDR3 reads CASSLSRTARETQYF. The CDR3 region has the DNA TGTGCCAGCAGTTTATCGAGGACAGCGCGAGAGACCCAGTACTTC.

CDR3 sequence reads: CASSPESTDTQYF. CDR3 nucleotides: TGTGCCAGCAGTCCTGAGAGCACAGATACGCAGTATTTT. V usage is TRBV2 and J usage is TRBJ2-3; D not resolved. Germline-derived CDR1 and CDR2 are SNHLY and FYNNEI. This CDR3 is built from 13 residues. V was clipped by 5 bases and J by 0 bases, with 6 bases between them.